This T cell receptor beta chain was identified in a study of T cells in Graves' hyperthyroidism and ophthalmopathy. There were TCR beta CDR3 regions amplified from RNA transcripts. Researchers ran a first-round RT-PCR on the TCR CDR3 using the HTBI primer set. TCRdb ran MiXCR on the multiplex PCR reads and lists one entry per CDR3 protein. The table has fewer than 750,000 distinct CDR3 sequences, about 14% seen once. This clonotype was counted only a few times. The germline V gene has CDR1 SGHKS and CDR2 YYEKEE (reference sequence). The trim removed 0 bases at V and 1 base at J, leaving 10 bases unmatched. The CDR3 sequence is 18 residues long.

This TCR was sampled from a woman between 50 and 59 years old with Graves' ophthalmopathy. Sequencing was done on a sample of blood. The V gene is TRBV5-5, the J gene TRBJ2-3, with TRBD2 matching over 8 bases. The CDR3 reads CASSLAPASGRRTDTQYF. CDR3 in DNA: TGTGCCAGCAGCTTGGCTCCGGCTAGCGGGCGCCGCACAGATACGCAGTATTTT.